This T cell receptor (beta chain) was documented in a study of blood T cells in healthy people across ages. This clonotype was counted a few times. The CDR3 consists of 15 residues. The V end lost 3 bases, the J end lost 6 bases, and 19 bases lay between the germline ends. From germline, CDR1 is DFQATT and CDR2 SNEGSKA (reference sequence). Sample-barcoded 5' priming and a J-beta primer mix drove a second PCR of about 6 to 12 cycles. In TCRdb, the 5' RACE reads were re-called with MiXCR into one record per CDR3 protein. This sample carries more than 1.4 million distinct CDR3 sequences, 40% to 50% of them seen once, and the ten largest clones take around 8%.

This TCR was sampled from a woman aged 18-29 years in good health. This chain connects TRBV20-1 to TRBJ2-3, with D possibly matching TRBD2 (5 bases). Sequenced: blood. The CDR3 is CSASVVGDPSDTQYF. The DNA for the CDR3 is TGCAGTGCTAGTGTTGTGGGAGACCCCAGCGATACGCAGTATTTT.